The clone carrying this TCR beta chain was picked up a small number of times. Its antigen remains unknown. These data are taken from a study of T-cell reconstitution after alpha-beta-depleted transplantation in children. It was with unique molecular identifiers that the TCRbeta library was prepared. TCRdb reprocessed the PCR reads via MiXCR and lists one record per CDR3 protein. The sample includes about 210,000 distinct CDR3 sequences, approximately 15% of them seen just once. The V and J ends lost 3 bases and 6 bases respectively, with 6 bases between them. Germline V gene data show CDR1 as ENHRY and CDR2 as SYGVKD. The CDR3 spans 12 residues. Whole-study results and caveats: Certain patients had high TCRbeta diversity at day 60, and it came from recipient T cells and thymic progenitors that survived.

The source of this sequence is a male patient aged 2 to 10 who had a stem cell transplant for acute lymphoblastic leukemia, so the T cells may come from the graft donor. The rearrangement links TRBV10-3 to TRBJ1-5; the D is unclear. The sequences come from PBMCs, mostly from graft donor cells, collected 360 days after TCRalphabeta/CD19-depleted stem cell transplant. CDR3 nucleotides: TGTGCCATCAGTGACGCAAGTCAGCCCCAGCATTTT. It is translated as CAISDASQPQHF.